This is a list of T cell receptor beta chains from one sample in a study of human T cells and chemical hapten exposure. TCRdb re-derived calls from the RACE reads in MiXCR, one entry per CDR3 protein. This table holds 75,000 to 100,000 distinct CDR3 sequences, 7.5% to 10% found once. The material was whole blood, obtained in connection with sensitization to the hapten diphenylcyclopropenone (DPC). Receptors were obtained from a woman between 35 and 50 years old with alopecia areata. Some clones in this sample may be carry-over from other donors' samples. The CDR3 runs from the conserved cysteine through the conserved F or W. A D gene is named only where the DNA matches it firmly. The size field is filled for only some rows; it gives once, few, many or a size class.

>TRBJ1-6|TRBV7-9|few|TRBD1
TGTGCCAGCAGCTTTGGGGGACAGGGCTATTCACCCCTCCACTTT
CASSFGGQGYSPLHF
>TRBJ2-1|TRBV5-4|many|-
TGTGCCAGCAGCTTGGGAGGCGCGGACTCCTACAATGAGCAGTTCTTC
CASSLGGADSYNEQFF
>TRBJ2-1|TRBV13|many|TRBD2
TGTGCCAGCAGCTTAGGTAGCGGGAGAGTCGATGAGCAGTTCTTC
CASSLGSGRVDEQFF
>TRBJ1-2|TRBV29-1|many|-
TGCAGCGTTGAAAGGTCAGACTATGGCTACACCTTC
CSVERSDYGYTF
>TRBJ1-5|TRBV7-8|many|TRBD1
TGTGCCAGCAGCCATACCGGACAGGCAGGTTATCAGCCCCAGCATTTT
CASSHTGQAGYQPQHF
>TRBJ1-4|TRBV27|few|-
TGTGCCAGCAGTTTAGGGGCGATAGGGGGTGAAAAACTGTTTTTT
CASSLGAIGGEKLFF
>TRBJ1-2|TRBV5-1|-|-
TGCGCCAGCAGCTTGGAGGAACAGGGCCCCTGGAAGTACTACACCTTC
CASSLEEQGPWKYYTF
>TRBJ2-7|TRBV20-1|-|-
TGCAGTGCTAGATCGCCAGCGGCCTACGAGCAGTACTTC
CSARSPAAYEQYF
>TRBJ2-2|TRBV23-1|-|-
TGCGCCAGCATCCCCGGGGGGCGATGGACCGGGGAGCTGTTTTTT
CASIPGGRWTGELFF
>TRBJ2-1|TRBV6-2/TRBV6-3|few|TRBD2
TGTGCCAGCAGTAGAACCGGGACTAGCGGACTCAATGAGCAGTTCTTC
CASSRTGTSGLNEQFF
>TRBJ2-7|TRBV3-1|few|TRBD1
TGTGCCAGCAGCCGTCACCCGGGACAGGGTAACTACGAGCAGTACTTC
CASSRHPGQGNYEQYF
>TRBJ2-5|TRBV11-2|many|TRBD1
TGTGCCAGCAGCGAGGGGGCTGCCCCGCTAATCGGGGAGACCCAGTACTTC
CASSEGAAPLIGETQYF
>TRBJ2-3|TRBV7-2|-|-
TGTGCCAGCAGCTGGACTAGCACAGATACGCAGTATTTT
CASSWTSTDTQYF
>TRBJ2-7|TRBV6-2/TRBV6-3|-|-
TGTGCCAGCAGTTACTCGACCTCGGACGAGCAGTACTTC
CASSYSTSDEQYF
>TRBJ2-4|TRBV2|few|TRBD1
TGTGCCAGCAGTAAAGACGGGACAGTCGGACCCCTAGCCAAAAACATTCAGTACTTC
CASSKDGTVGPLAKNIQYF
>TRBJ2-2|TRBV14|-|-
TGTGCCAGCAGCCAAGCTAGGACTTTGGGCGGGGAGCTGTTTTTT
CASSQARTLGGELFF
>TRBJ2-3|TRBV6-5|many|-
TGTGCCAGCAGTTACTCCGGGGGAGGGGGTTGGGATACGCAGTATTTT
CASSYSGGGGWDTQYF
>TRBJ2-7|TRBV20-1|few|TRBD2
TGCAGTGCTACCTCTAGCGGGAGGGTTTTCTACGAGCAGTACTTC
CSATSSGRVFYEQYF
>TRBJ2-7|TRBV7-8|-|TRBD2
TGTGCCAGCAGCTGGACTAGCGGGAGGGCCAGGTACGAGCAGTACTTC
CASSWTSGRARYEQYF
>TRBJ2-1|TRBV6-7|few|-
TGTGCCAGCAGTTACTCCGGGGTAAGGTTACAAGAGCAGTTCTTC
CASSYSGVRLQEQFF
>TRBJ1-6|TRBV10-2|many|-
TGCGCCAGCAGTGAGGGGGCCTATAATTCACCCCTCCACTTT
CASSEGAYNSPLHF
>TRBJ2-5|TRBV6-5|few|-
TGTGCCAGCAGTTACTCGCCAGTCCAAGAGACCCAGTACTTC
CASSYSPVQETQYF
>TRBJ2-4|TRBV7-9|-|-
TGTGCCAGCAGCTTAGAGTCTAAGGGAAACATTCAGTACTTC
CASSLESKGNIQYF
>TRBJ2-3|TRBV4-1|few|TRBD2
TGCGCCACCCGTTATAGCGGGAGTCGGACAGATACGCAGTATTTT
CATRYSGSRTDTQYF
>TRBJ2-3|TRBV19|many|-
TGTGCCAGTAGTATAGGGGGTAGCGGAGGGGATACGCAGTATTTT
CASSIGGSGGDTQYF
>TRBJ2-2|TRBV28|few|-
TGTGCCAGCAGCTCCTTGAGGCCCGGGGAGCTGTTTTTT
CASSSLRPGELFF
>TRBJ2-7|TRBV7-9|many|-
TGTGCCAGCAGGCGCGACAGCTTCTACGAGCAGTACTTC
CASRRDSFYEQYF
>TRBJ1-2|TRBV6-2/TRBV6-3|-|-
TGTGCCAGCAGTTACTCAACCTATGGCTACACCTTC
CASSYSTYGYTF
>TRBJ2-3|TRBV6-2/TRBV6-3|few|TRBD2
TGTGCCAGCAACAGAGCGGGAGAAAAAGATACGCAGTATTTT
CASNRAGEKDTQYF
>TRBJ2-7|TRBV6-4|many|-
TGTGCCAGCAGCCGCCCCGCAAGCTACGAGCAGTACTTC
CASSRPASYEQYF
>TRBJ2-3|TRBV18|-|-
TGTGCCAGCTCACTGCAGGGATCTCCGCAGTATTTT
CASSLQGSPQYF
>TRBJ2-1|TRBV18|few|-
TGTGCCAGCTCGAACCAGAGCCCCCGGACCTCCTACAATGAGCAGTTCTTC
CASSNQSPRTSYNEQFF
>TRBJ2-7|TRBV6-6|-|-
TGTGCCAGCAGTCCGATACGCTCCTACGAGCAGTACTTC
CASSPIRSYEQYF
>TRBJ1-2|TRBV29-1|few|-
TGCAGCGGTTACGGAAGCTATGGCTACACCTTC
CSGYGSYGYTF
>TRBJ2-1|TRBV10-3|few|-
TGTGCCATCAGTGAGGCTCCGTACAATGAGCAGTTCTTC
CAISEAPYNEQFF
>TRBJ2-2|TRBV7-3|-|TRBD1
TGTGCCAGCAGCACCGGACAGGGCGGTGTACCCGGGGAGCTGTTTTTT
CASSTGQGGVPGELFF
>TRBJ1-4|TRBV27|-|-
TGTGCCAGCAGTTTGGGGTCCGCCGAAAAACTGTTTTTT
CASSLGSAEKLFF
>TRBJ1-3|TRBV27|-|-
TGTGCCAGCAGTTTGGCAGGGTACCCTGGAAACACCATATATTTT
CASSLAGYPGNTIYF
>TRBJ2-4|TRBV6-2/TRBV6-3|few|TRBD2
TGTGCCAGCGGGGGGACTAGCGGCTTCCTAGGAAACATTCAGTACTTC
CASGGTSGFLGNIQYF
>TRBJ2-2|TRBV6-5|few|-
TGTGCCAGCTATAGCGGAACCGGGGAGCTGTTTTTT
CASYSGTGELFF
>TRBJ2-7|TRBV28|many|TRBD2
TGTGCCAGCAGTTTTTCACTAGCGAAGACCTCGTACTTC
CASSFSLAKTSYF
>TRBJ1-1|TRBV4-3|few|-
TGCGCCAGCAGCCAAGACAGGCTCCCATGGAACACTGAAGCTTTCTTT
CASSQDRLPWNTEAFF
>TRBJ2-1|TRBV19|-|TRBD2
TGTGCCAGTAGTATCGAGGCTAGCGGGAATCTCAATGAGCAGTTCTTC
CASSIEASGNLNEQFF
>TRBJ2-2|TRBV29-1|many|-
TGCAGCGTTCCAGTTGCGGGGACCGGGGAGCTGTTTTTT
CSVPVAGTGELFF
>TRBJ2-7|TRBV4-1|-|-
TGCGCCAGCAGCCAAGAACCAGGGTACGAGCAGTACTTC
CASSQEPGYEQYF
>TRBJ2-5|TRBV7-3|-|-
TGTGCCAGCAGCTTAAATCCCCGAGACGGGACCCAGTACTTC
CASSLNPRDGTQYF
>TRBJ2-7|TRBV28|many|-
TGTGCCAGCAGTTTGCCTGGCGAGCAGTACTTC
CASSLPGEQYF
>TRBJ2-7|TRBV28|many|-
TGTGCCAGCAGTGGGAACTACGAGCAGTACTTC
CASSGNYEQYF
>TRBJ2-1|TRBV29-1|-|TRBD1
TGCAGCGCAGGGGGACAGGGGGCTTACAATGAGCAGTTCTTC
CSAGGQGAYNEQFF
>TRBJ1-5|TRBV6-2/TRBV6-3|-|TRBD1
TGTGCCAGCAGAACCCACAGGGGCGAGAGCAATCAGCCCCAGCATTTT
CASRTHRGESNQPQHF
>TRBJ2-1|TRBV4-1|many|-
TGCGCCAGCAGCCAAGATGACACAGGGCAGAATGAGCAGTTCTTC
CASSQDDTGQNEQFF
>TRBJ2-1|TRBV6-5|many|TRBD2
TGTGCCAGCAGGATAAGCGGGACCTACAATGAGCAGTTCTTC
CASRISGTYNEQFF
>TRBJ2-2|TRBV7-3|many|-
TGTGCCAGCAGCCCGCGAGGGAACACCGGGGAGCTGTTTTTT
CASSPRGNTGELFF
>TRBJ2-1|TRBV20-1|many|TRBD2
TGCAGCTCACTTCTAGCGGGAGTTCGGAATGAGCAGTTCTTC
CSSLLAGVRNEQFF
>TRBJ2-6|TRBV20-1|many|-
TGCAGTGCTAGGCCCGGGATAGGGGCCAACGTCCTGACTTTC
CSARPGIGANVLTF
>TRBJ2-1|TRBV7-3|-|-
TGTGCCAGCAGCCTCATGGGGTCCTACAATGAGCAGTTCTTC
CASSLMGSYNEQFF
>TRBJ2-1|TRBV29-1|-|-
TGCAGCAGACAGGTGCCTTCCTACAATGAGCAGTTCTTC
CSRQVPSYNEQFF
>TRBJ2-3|TRBV27|many|-
TGTGCCAGCAGTCCAACTAGGTCAGATACGCAGTATTTT
CASSPTRSDTQYF